The 19 T cell receptor beta chains given below trace back to one sample, sequenced in a study of blood T cell repertoires in COVID-19. Only in-frame clones appear in the TCRdb table, and some are missing; sequencing was by immunoSEQ multiplex PCR. The sample has 200,000 or so clones, roughly 80% seen once. The source material was peripheral blood. The receptors come from a woman of 80 years or more with COVID-19, enrolled during active disease.

The chain is built from TRBV20-1 and TRBJ1-2, with TRBD1 matching over 10 bases. The CDR3 is 14 residues long. Germline V gene sequence: CDR1 DFQATT, CDR2 SNEGSKA (reference sequence). V shed 3 bases, J shed 6 bases, and the junction held 7 bases outside the gene matches. CDR3 DNA sequence: TGCAGTGCTAGTCAAGGACAGGGGGGAGATGGCTACACCTTC. Amino acids: CSASQGQGGDGYTF.

This chain links TRBV7-6 with TRBJ2-7; D gene unclear. Germline CDR1 reads SGHVS; CDR2 reads FNYEAQ. CDR3 length: 12 amino acids. The V end was cut by 5 bases, the J end by 2 bases, with 7 bases between. In nucleotides, the CDR3 is TGTGCCAGCAGCCCCTTAACCTACGAGCAGTACTTC. Translation: CASSPLTYEQYF.

This clone turned up a few times. CDR3 sequence reads: CASSLGASNQPQHF. The CDR3 DNA reads as TGTGCCAGCAGCTTAGGGGCCAGCAATCAGCCCCAGCATTTT. The chain combines TRBV7-8 with TRBJ1-5; D not certain. The CDR3 is 14 amino acids. V lost 1 base to trimming and J lost 1 base, with 5 bases between them. The germline gives CDR1 SGHVS, CDR2 FQNEAQ.

V is TRBV5-1 and J is TRBJ2-7, with D possibly TRBD2 on 6 matching bases. CDR3 length equals 12 residues. V was clipped by 6 bases and J by 7 bases, with 14 bases between them. Germline loops: CDR1 SGHRS, CDR2 YFSETQ. CDR3 sequence: CASTDGAGEQYF. The CDR3 DNA follows: TGCGCCAGCACGGACGGGGCGGGGGAGCAGTACTTC.

The chain is built from TRBV27 and TRBJ1-6; 8 bases are shared with TRBD1. The germline V gene encodes CDR1 MNHEY and CDR2 SMNVEV (reference sequence). J gave up 10 bases and V 5 bases, and 7 bases lay outside the gene matches. This CDR3 contains 14 residues. The CDR3 DNA reads TGTGCCAGCAGTAGAGGGACAGGCGAGTCACCCCTCCACTTT. It specifies CASSRGTGESPLHF.

A single count supports this clone. The rearrangement links TRBV29-1 to TRBJ2-1; TRBD2 is a possible D gene (5 bases). Trimming took off 0 bases at V and 8 bases at J, with 11 bases between the two ends. Germline CDR1 reads SQVTM; CDR2 reads ANQGSEA. The CDR3 runs to 13 residues. CDR3 nucleotides: TGCAGCGTTGAAGATGGACTCATAGATGAGCAGTTCTTC. Translating it yields CSVEDGLIDEQFF.

The rearrangement uses TRBV29-1 and TRBJ1-1, with 9 bases fitting TRBD1. Trimming cost V 6 bases and J 1 base; bases outside gene matches: 12. The CDR3 is made up of 16 amino acids. Germline CDR1 is SQVTM and CDR2 is ANQGSEA. CDR3 sequence reads: CSVEPTGGRGNTEAFF. CDR3 in DNA: TGCAGCGTGGAACCAACAGGGGGCAGGGGGAACACTGAAGCTTTCTTT.

The CDR3 coding sequence is TGTGCCAGCAGCCGTTCAGCTAACTATGGCTACACCTTC. Residues: CASSRSANYGYTF. The chain is built from TRBV12-3 or TRBV12-4 and TRBJ1-2; D ambiguous. V lost 6 bases and J lost 0, with 8 bases in between. CDR3 size: 13 residues.

The rearrangement links TRBV6-5 to TRBJ2-7, with D possibly being TRBD1 (6 bases). V shed 7 bases and J shed 3 bases, with 19 bases lying between them. Germline CDR1 reads MNHEY; CDR2 reads SVGAGI. CDR3 size: 15 residues. DNA of the CDR3: TGTGCCAGCACCTCAGGGGTCAGGACCCTCTACGAGCAGTACTTC. It specifies CASTSGVRTLYEQYF.

The chain has TRBV6-5 and TRBJ1-2; 10 nucleotides align to TRBD1. The CDR3 sequence is 14 residues long. Germline V gene lookup returns CDR1 MNHEY and CDR2 SVGAGI. V trimming: 5 bases; J trimming: 5 bases; junction bases outside the gene matches: 5. CDR3 sequence: CASSRDRGGYGYTF. CDR3 DNA: TGTGCCAGCAGTCGGGACAGGGGTGGTTATGGCTACACCTTC.

This clone was detected once. The CDR3 nucleotides are TGCGCCAGCAGCCATACCGGGACAGGGGCCACAGATACGCAGTATTTT. Encoded protein: CASSHTGTGATDTQYF. The chain is built from TRBV4-1 and TRBJ2-3; 10 bases align to TRBD1. This CDR3 region has 16 residues. The germline CDR1 and CDR2 sequences are MGHRA and YSYEKL. Trimming cost V 3 bases and J 2 bases; bases outside gene matches: 5.

This sequence joins TRBV2 and TRBJ2-7, with 8 bases fitting TRBD2. The CDR3 is 17 amino acids. The germline V gene encodes CDR1 SNHLY and CDR2 FYNNEI. Trimming took 0 bases from V and 0 from J; bases not matched to a gene: 7. This CDR3 is CASSEASLAGGSYEQYF. For the CDR3, the DNA is TGTGCCAGCAGTGAAGCCAGTCTGGCGGGGGGCTCCTACGAGCAGTACTTC.

The CDR3 DNA follows: TGCAGCGTTCCATCCAGGGGCGCAGATACGCAGTATTTT. It codes for CSVPSRGADTQYF. V usage is TRBV29-1 and J usage is TRBJ2-3; D may be TRBD1 (6 bases). The length of the CDR3 is 13 residues. The germline CDR1 and CDR2 sequences are SQVTM and ANQGSEA. The V end was cut by 5 bases, the J end by 4 bases, with 13 bases between.

This chain links TRBV7-9 with TRBJ1-1; 9 positions agree with TRBD1. Per germline, CDR1 SEHNR and CDR2 FQNEAQ (reference sequence). Trimming removed 4 bases from V and 8 bases from J; junction bases left unmatched: 2. This CDR3 spans 12 amino acids. The CDR3 sequence is CASSWTGEEAFF. CDR3 in DNA: TGTGCCAGCAGCTGGACAGGGGAGGAAGCTTTCTTT. The whole variable domain, remainder taken from reference TRBV7-9 and TRBJ1-1, is DTGVSQNPRHKITKRGQNVTFRCDPISEHNRLYWYRQTLGQGPEFLTYFQNEAQLEKSRLLSDRFSAERPKGSFSTLEIQRTEQGDSAMYLCASSWTGEEAFFGQGTRLTVV.

The chain joins TRBV18 to TRBJ1-6; 7 positions match TRBD1. CDR3 size: 14 residues. The germline CDR1 and CDR2 sequences are KGHSH and LQKENI. The trim removed 3 bases at V and 8 bases at J, leaving 4 bases unmatched. The CDR3 loop is CASSPTGSDSPLHF. The CDR3 region has the DNA TGTGCCAGCTCACCGACAGGGTCGGATTCACCCCTCCACTTT. Complete variable domain (other parts from reference TRBV18 and TRBJ1-6): NAGVMQNPRHLVRRRGQEARLRCSPMKGHSHVYWYRQLPEEGLKFMVYLQKENIIDESGMPKERFSAEFPKEGPSILRIQQVVRGDSAAYFCASSPTGSDSPLHFGNGTRLTVT.

V and J are TRBV14 and TRBJ1-2; D is undetermined. Germline CDR1 and CDR2: SGHDN and FVKESK. Between the trimmed V and J ends, which lost 4 bases and 2 bases, there was a span of 8 bases. The CDR3 has 13 residues. CDR3: CASSLDGNYGYTF. For the CDR3, the DNA is TGTGCCAGCAGCCTTGACGGGAACTATGGCTACACCTTC.

This clone was seen a handful of times. The rearrangement links TRBV7-2 to TRBJ1-6; TRBD1 might be the D (6 bases). The germline V and J ends were trimmed by 1 base and 9 bases, with 16 bases remaining between them. The CDR3 totals 16 residues. Germline V gene sequence: CDR1 SGHTA, CDR2 FQGNSA. The DNA for the CDR3 is TGTGCCAGCAGCTTAGTGGTGGGGGGGGCCTTTTCACCCCTCCACTTT. Translation: CASSLVVGGAFSPLHF.

This clone has a handful of counts. CDR3: CARSPCKGQDRDGYTF. CDR3 in DNA: TGTGCCAGAAGCCCCTGCAAAGGACAGGACAGGGATGGCTACACCTTC. The chain has TRBV5-3 and TRBJ1-2; 8 bases agree with TRBD1. TRBV5-3 counts as an open reading frame of uncertain function. The J segment lost 6 bases and the V segment lost 4 bases, leaving 14 bases of the junction unmatched. CDR3 size: 16 residues.

The V call is TRBV3-1 (or the pseudogene TRBV3-2), the J call TRBJ1-2, with D maybe TRBD1 (6 bases). This CDR3 region has 15 residues. Trimming cost V 3 bases and J 0 bases, with 11 bases left between them. The germline CDR1 and CDR2 sequences are LGHDT and YNNKEL (reference sequence). The CDR3 loop reads CASSQAWTANYGYTF. DNA of the CDR3: TGTGCCAGCAGCCAGGCGTGGACAGCTAACTATGGCTACACCTTC.